Below, one TCR beta chain is given with its context. There are 16 residues in the CDR3. Trimming took 6 bases from V and 3 from J; bases not matched to a gene: 7. Looked up from germline, CDR1 is SGDLS and CDR2 is YYNGEE. These data belong to a study of blood T cell repertoires in COVID-19. Turning to the study itself: Both acute and convalescent COVID-19 samples were obtained from the United States, Italy and Spain. Sample material is recorded as cDNA or gDNA derived from T cells, B-cell-depleted T cells, or PBMCs.

Original data processing: Amplified reference gene primers provided the basis for estimating nucleated cell counts. Method: immunoSEQ multiplex PCR; TCRdb's copy keeps in-frame clones and lacks some. V and J calls and clone size are those listed in that table; D and trimming were worked out from the DNA. The sample includes about 330,000 clones, 87% of them seen just once. Followed over time, Seattle patients had been enrolled while infection was active. The V gene is TRBV9, the J gene TRBJ2-1, with TRBD2 matching over 12 bases. The TCR sequence derives from a man aged 25-45 years with COVID-19, enrolled during active disease. Sequenced material: peripheral blood. The CDR3 spells CASTNGLAGNYNEQFF. For the CDR3, the DNA is TGTGCCAGCACAAACGGACTAGCGGGAAACTACAATGAGCAGTTCTTC.